The present TCR beta chain was sequenced within a study of shared clonotypes between healthy human individuals (dated by TCRdb to 2018 to 2020). Turning to the overall study: The cohort comprised a couple of women and three men aged 18 to 49 years. For each donor, three plates each were used for CD4 naive and CD4 memory, two plates were used for CD8 naive, and one plate was used for CD8 memory. Between about 0.94 and 10 billion PBMCs per donor were obtained by leukapheresis. To estimate repertoire size and how much clonotypes are shared between individuals, the study performed deep sequencing of blood TCR repertoires from a few healthy adults. Different laboratories and diverse techniques were used to prepare libraries and sequence TCR repertoires, to increase sequencing depth and limit assay-specific biases.

What the research found in general, with its limitations: Sampling was restricted to blood, and TCR repertoires in tissue are likely to differ from TCR repertoires in blood. Pairwise subsampling indicated that sequencing depth was expected to affect the degree of clonotype sharing among donors. Compared with non-shared clonotypes, clonotypes shared by all four sorted-subset donors had higher generation probabilities. When a handful of donors were compared, the shared fraction of clonotypes was about 5.5% for naive CD4, around 4% for naive CD8, 2% to 2.5% for memory CD4, and roughly 0.4% for memory CD8. Because the study included only a small number of donors, the genetic and exposure-history diversity represented was limited. Estimated clonotype richness was generally larger for naive than for memory subsets. Rarefaction of sorted-subset datasets indicated incomplete sequencing despite the large sequencing depth.

The donors were healthy, HIV-negative adults with no recently reported acute infections or vaccinations. Only Caucasian adults living in Nashville, Tennessee, USA were represented among the donors. CD4+ T cells were enriched through magnetic negative selection, after which naive cells were positively selected on CD45RA and the remaining negative fraction served as the memory subset. After blood collection by leukapheresis, PBMCs were isolated using Ficoll-Histopaque density gradient centrifugation and then cryopreserved in the vapor phase of liquid nitrogen. Purity and quantity of every magnetically sorted T cell population were checked by analytical flow cytometry. From each sorted fraction, genomic DNA was isolated and quantified by UV absorbance on a Nanodrop 2000c. The germline V gene supplies CDR1 MNHEY and CDR2 SVGAGI. V is clipped by 6 bases and J by 7 bases, and the sequence between their germline boundaries is 12 bases long. Measured from the cysteine to the phenylalanine, the CDR3 is 12 residues long. Solely the CDR3 DNA is kept, with 36 bases framed from the first base.

TCR CDR3 regions were amplified from genomic DNA by multiplex PCR using the deep immunoSEQ assay. Genomic DNA extracted from each cell subset was distributed evenly over all wells of several immunoSEQ 96-well plates, and each plate served as one replicate. For sorted subsets, approximately 200 ng of genomic DNA, equivalent to around 29,000 T cell genomes, went into each replicate PCR. Purified libraries were quantified with a Qubit 3.0 fluorometer, sized on a Bioanalyzer 2100, and re-quantified with the KAPA Library Quantification kit. Every immunoSEQ 96-well plate was sequenced on a dedicated single-read 150-cycle Illumina NextSeq 550 flow cell. As for the authors' bioinformatics: The immunoSEQ output contained only junctional sequences without quality scores, so filtering could not match that applied to full-length reads. Sequences were annotated with PyIR, a Python wrapper for IgBLAST v1.9, and V/J genes and CDR3 were assigned using IMGT germline references. Reads were filtered out if the reads had weak V/J assignments (E-value above 1e-6), no CDR3, stop codons, out-of-frame junctions, or ambiguous translated residues. A V3J clonotype was defined by an identical inferred V gene, J gene, and CDR3 amino acid sequence. To compute the percentage overlap between repertoires, the number of shared unique clonotypes was divided by the size of the smaller repertoire. Three approaches were used to assess repertoire richness: RTK rarefaction, the Chao1 estimator, and Recon v2.1 estimates of unobserved clonotypes. Generation probabilities were computed with OLGA for all TCRbeta clonotypes obtained by the gDNA method from several donors. Drawn from immuneACCESS, this table holds only the in-frame rearrangements with V and J called that TCRdb kept. Clones are partly lost; checked studies trace under half to an unresolved V gene and leave the rest unexplained. V, J and clone size reflect that table, while D and trimming were determined from the DNA. This sample comprises approximately 530,000 clones, about 96% of them detected only once. The ten biggest clones cover 0.055% to 0.075% of the sample.

As regards this clone: Its binding antigen is unknown. No quality values exist for individual bases; no much larger clone is one base distant.

The receptor comes from a woman aged 25 to 39 in good health. The receptor chain draws on TRBV6-5 and TRBJ1-1; the best D guess is TRBD1, with 6 bases matching. What was sequenced was naive CD4+ T cells sorted from blood. The cell subset or site label, as the study defines it: CD45RA+ positively selected. Here is the DNA: TGTGCCAGCAGCCCCCGGGGACATGAAGCTTTCTTT. It translates to CASSPRGHEAFF.